A selection of T cell receptor beta chains follows, all from one sample in a study of neurological immune-mediated disorders. TCRdb used MiXCR to reprocess the 5' RACE reads, holding one entry per CDR3 protein. In the table there are tens of thousands of distinct CDR3 sequences, approximately 10% of which are singletons. Material: PBMCs. The receptors originated from a man between 60 and 75 years old in good health. The CDR3 runs from the conserved cysteine through the conserved F or W. D genes are given only for firm matches. Not every row has a clone size; where given, it reads once, few, many or a size class.

D gene	clone size	V gene	J gene	CDR3 DNA	CDR3 protein
NA	many	TRBV10-3	TRBJ2-3	TGTGCCATCAGTGAGGCAGGCATAGATACGCAGTATTTT	CAISEAGIDTQYF
TRBD1	many	TRBV27	TRBJ2-7	TGTGCCAGCGGCCGGGACAGGAACTACGAGCAGTACTTC	CASGRDRNYEQYF
TRBD1	many	TRBV28	TRBJ1-1	TGTGCCAGCAGTGGGGCCCACAGGGGAGGTGAAGCTTTCTTT	CASSGAHRGGEAFF
NA	NA	TRBV7-2	TRBJ2-2	TGTGCCAGCAGCTTAGATAGGACCCTGGGGGAGACCGGGGAGCTGTTTTTT	CASSLDRTLGETGELFF
TRBD1	many	TRBV5-8	TRBJ2-3	TGTGCCAGCACGGCCAGCTGGGGACAGAGAGCAGATACGCAGTATTTT	CASTASWGQRADTQYF
NA	many	TRBV4-3	TRBJ2-2	TGCGCCAGCAGCCAAGTTAACGGGGAGCTGTTTTTT	CASSQVNGELFF
NA	many	TRBV7-2	TRBJ2-3	TGTGCCAGCAGCTTAGGCCTGACGGGGGCAACAGATACGCAGTATTTT	CASSLGLTGATDTQYF
NA	many	TRBV20-1	TRBJ2-7	TGCAGTGCTAGAGATCAAGGGGCAGTCCAAAACTTC	CSARDQGAVQNF
NA	many	TRBV5-1	TRBJ2-1	TGCGCCAGCAGCTTGAAGAGGGGCGGTGAGCAGTTCTTC	CASSLKRGGEQFF
NA	many	TRBV5-1	TRBJ2-1	TGCGCCAGCAGCTTGGGCCCGAAAATAGCGTTTTCCAATGAGCAGTTCTTC	CASSLGPKIAFSNEQFF
NA	many	TRBV28	TRBJ2-7	TGTGCCAGCAGTTCCATGAGCACAGGACCCTCCTACGAGCAGTACTTC	CASSSMSTGPSYEQYF
NA	many	TRBV5-1	TRBJ2-5	TGCGCCAGCAGCTTGGGGGTGTTCCAAGAGACCCAGTACTTC	CASSLGVFQETQYF
NA	many	TRBV12-3/TRBV12-4	TRBJ2-7	TGTGCCAGCAGCACAGGGAACGCCTACGAGCAGTACTTC	CASSTGNAYEQYF
NA	many	TRBV5-1	TRBJ1-1	TGCGCCAGCAGCTCAGGGTCGCTTATGAACACTGAAGCTTTCTTT	CASSSGSLMNTEAFF
TRBD2	many	TRBV29-1	TRBJ2-1	TGCAGCGTTGAAGATCCCAGCGGGGGGGCCAATGAGCAGTTCTTC	CSVEDPSGGANEQFF
TRBD1	many	TRBV7-2	TRBJ2-1	TGTGCCAGCAGCTTCGACAGGGGGCATCGTGAGCAGTTCTTC	CASSFDRGHREQFF
NA	many	TRBV6-1	TRBJ2-4	TGTGCCAGCAGTGAAGAAAGGGGGCTGGGGGGGTACTTC	CASSEERGLGGYF
NA	many	TRBV7-9	TRBJ2-7	TGTGCCAGCAGCTTAGCCAGGGCTAGTGGCTACGAGCAGTACTTC	CASSLARASGYEQYF
NA	few	TRBV12-3/TRBV12-4	TRBJ2-2	TGTGCCAGCAGTTTATCGGTAACCGGGGAGCTGTTTTTT	CASSLSVTGELFF
NA	medium-sized	TRBV7-2	TRBJ2-1	TGTGCCAGCAGCTTAGAACAGGGGAGGTCCTACAATGAGCAGTTCTTC	CASSLEQGRSYNEQFF
NA	many	TRBV7-2	TRBJ2-5	TGTGCCAGCAGCTCCCTGGGGCAGTCCCAAGAGACCCAGTACTTC	CASSSLGQSQETQYF
NA	many	TRBV18	TRBJ1-3	TGTGCCAGCTCACCTGAGCGCTCTGGAAACACCATATATTTT	CASSPERSGNTIYF
NA	NA	TRBV19	TRBJ1-1	TGTGCCAGTACCCTTAGGGGGGCAGCCACTTACTGGGACACTGAAGCTTTCTTT	CASTLRGAATYWDTEAFF
TRBD2	many	TRBV7-2	TRBJ2-3	TGTGCCAGCAGCGCCTCACTAGCGGGGACAGATACGCAGTATTTT	CASSASLAGTDTQYF
NA	many	TRBV6-2/TRBV6-3	TRBJ2-7	TGTGCCAGCAGTTACTCGGGGCGGGGTCAAATTACCTACGAGCAGTACTTC	CASSYSGRGQITYEQYF
NA	many	TRBV18	TRBJ2-1	TGTGCCAGCTCGGGCGAGATGGTCTACAATGAGCAGTTCTTC	CASSGEMVYNEQFF
NA	many	TRBV14	TRBJ1-1	TGTGCCAGCAGCCTCAGCGGGGGGCACGCTTTCTTT	CASSLSGGHAFF
NA	many	TRBV3-1	TRBJ2-2	TGTGCCAGCGGGGACACCGGGGAGCTGTTTTTT	CASGDTGELFF
NA	NA	TRBV5-1	TRBJ2-6	TGCGCCAGCAGACCGACTATCGAGGCCAACGTCTTGACTTTC	CASRPTIEANVLTF
TRBD2	many	TRBV29-1	TRBJ2-5	TGCAGCGGACGGGCCGGGGGGGCAAAGACCCAGTACTTC	CSGRAGGAKTQYF
TRBD1	many	TRBV20-1	TRBJ1-5	TGCAGTGCTAGGGCAGGGGGACAGGGTGAGAGTCAGCCCCAGCATTTT	CSARAGGQGESQPQHF
NA	many	TRBV6-2/TRBV6-3	TRBJ2-5	TGTGCCAGCAGCCCTCACGACCCCTTACAGACCCAGTACTTC	CASSPHDPLQTQYF
TRBD2	many	TRBV5-1	TRBJ2-4	TGCGCCAGCAGCTCCGGAGCGGGGGGCAACATTCAGTACTTC	CASSSGAGGNIQYF
TRBD1	many	TRBV20-1	TRBJ2-7	TGCAGTGCTGGGGACAGGGTCTCCTACGAGCAGTACTTC	CSAGDRVSYEQYF
NA	many	TRBV7-9	TRBJ1-1	TGTGCCAGCAGACCTCAGAAGACAGTCACTGAAGCTTTCTTT	CASRPQKTVTEAFF
TRBD1	NA	TRBV7-2	TRBJ1-6	TGTGCCAGCAGCGTACAGGGGAATTGGAATTCACCCCTCCACTTT	CASSVQGNWNSPLHF
NA	many	TRBV10-3	TRBJ2-5	TGTGCCATCAGTGAGGGAGGGAAGGGTCAAGAGACCCAGTACTTC	CAISEGGKGQETQYF
TRBD2	many	TRBV10-3	TRBJ2-3	TGTGCCATCAGTGCCGGGGGGTTGTTAGATACGCAGTATTTT	CAISAGGLLDTQYF